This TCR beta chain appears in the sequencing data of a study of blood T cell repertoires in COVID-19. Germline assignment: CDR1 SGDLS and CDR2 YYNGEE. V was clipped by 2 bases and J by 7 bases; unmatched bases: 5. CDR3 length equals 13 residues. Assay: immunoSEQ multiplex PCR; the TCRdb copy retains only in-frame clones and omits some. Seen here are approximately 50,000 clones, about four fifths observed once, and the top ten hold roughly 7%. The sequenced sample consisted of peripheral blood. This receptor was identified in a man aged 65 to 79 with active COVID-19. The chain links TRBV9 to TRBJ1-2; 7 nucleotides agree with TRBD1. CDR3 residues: CASSVTGSFGYTF. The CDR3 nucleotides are TGTGCCAGCAGCGTGACAGGGAGTTTTGGCTACACCTTC.